The rows below give T cell receptor beta chains drawn from one sample of a study of cytomegalovirus exposure and HLA in healthy donors. The assay was immunoSEQ multiplex PCR, and TCRdb's table has in-frame clones only and misses some. The sample records approximately 170,000 clones, roughly 79% being singletons. The sequencing sample was made of PBMCs. Every receptor here comes from a middle-aged woman in good health and CMV-seronegative. The CDR3 runs from the conserved cysteine through the conserved F or W. The order of the fields is V gene, D gene, clone size, J gene, CDR3 protein, CDR3 DNA. The D gene is left open where the match is weak. Not all rows give a size; the values are once, few, many and, for expanded clones, a class.

TRBV15,TRBD2,-,TRBJ2-1,CATSLIAGSSYNEQFF,TGTGCCACCAGCCTGATAGCGGGGAGCTCCTACAATGAGCAGTTCTTC
TRBV6-5,TRBD1,-,TRBJ2-2,CASSVDRGLTGELFF,TGTGCCAGCAGCGTGGACAGGGGCCTCACCGGGGAGCTGTTTTTT
TRBV2,TRBD1,-,TRBJ2-7,CASKVTSETGYVSYEQYF,TGTGCCAGCAAGGTCACAAGTGAGACAGGGTATGTTTCCTACGAGCAGTACTTC
TRBV18,-,-,TRBJ1-5,CASSQGGANQPQHF,TGTGCCAGCTCTCAGGGAGGGGCCAATCAGCCCCAGCATTTT
TRBV28,-,-,TRBJ1-5,CASSLKGSGVQPQHF,TGTGCCAGCAGTTTAAAGGGGTCAGGGGTTCAGCCCCAGCATTTT
TRBV28,-,-,TRBJ1-2,CASSLVAGGEGYTF,TGTGCCAGCAGTTTAGTAGCGGGGGGCGAAGGCTACACCTTC
TRBV10-3,-,-,TRBJ2-7,CATTGGRDEQYF,TGTGCCACGACTGGAGGGAGAGACGAGCAGTACTTC
TRBV7-2,-,-,TRBJ1-5,CASSPPRLDKTGFNQPQHF,TGTGCCAGCAGCCCACCCCGCTTAGATAAGACAGGTTTCAATCAGCCCCAGCATTTT
TRBV27,-,once,TRBJ2-3,CASSLSTGSTDTQYF,TGTGCCAGCAGTTTGTCGACCGGGAGCACAGATACGCAGTATTTT
TRBV27,TRBD2,-,TRBJ2-1,CASTSGLADNEQFF,TGTGCCAGCACCTCCGGGCTAGCGGACAATGAGCAGTTCTTC